This T cell receptor beta chain originates from a study of blood T cell repertoires in COVID-19. In the study overall: COVID-19 samples collected from the United States, Italy and Spain covered acute and convalescent phases.

Participant ages covered about 18 to 89 years across about 25 US areas. Cohorts were assigned according to the clinical history that participants reported. The recovered donors of Cohort 3 showed two negative PCRs, clearance, or symptom resolution. This CDR3 has 18 amino acids. Losses at the gene ends were 1 base for V and 2 bases for J; bases not matched to a gene: 10. Germline V lookup: CDR1 SGHRS, CDR2 YFSETQ. This clone was observed once. The repertoire was sequenced with immunoSEQ multiplex PCR; TCRdb's copy has only in-frame clones and lacks some. The sample shows about 210,000 clones, 89% of them seen only once.

The sequencing sample was made of PBMCs or T cells enriched from blood (not recorded which). The chain recombines TRBV5-1 with TRBJ2-2; 8 positions match TRBD2. This sequence originates from a young woman who had recovered from COVID-19. The CDR3 sequence: CASSLNVLAVTNTGELFF. The CDR3 DNA reads TGCGCCAGCAGCTTGAATGTACTAGCGGTTACCAACACCGGGGAGCTGTTTTTT.